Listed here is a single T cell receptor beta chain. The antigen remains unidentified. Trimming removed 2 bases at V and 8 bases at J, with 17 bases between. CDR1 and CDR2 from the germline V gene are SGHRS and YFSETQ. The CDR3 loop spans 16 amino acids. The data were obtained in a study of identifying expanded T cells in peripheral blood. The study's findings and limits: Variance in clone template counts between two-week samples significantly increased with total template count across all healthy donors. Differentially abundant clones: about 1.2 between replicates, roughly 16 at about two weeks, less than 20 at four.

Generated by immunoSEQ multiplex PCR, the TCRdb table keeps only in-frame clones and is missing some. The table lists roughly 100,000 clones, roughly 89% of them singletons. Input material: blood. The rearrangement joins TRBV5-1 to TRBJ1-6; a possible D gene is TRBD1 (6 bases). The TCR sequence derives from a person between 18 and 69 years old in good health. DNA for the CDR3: TGCGCCAGCAGCTTCTTTTCGGGGGCGGTTGATTCACCCCTCCACTTT. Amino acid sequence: CASSFFSGAVDSPLHF.